The T cell receptor (beta chain) under discussion was sequenced for a study of cytomegalovirus exposure and HLA in healthy donors. Primers included in the PCR were 60 Vbeta and 13 Jbeta primers. Data came from immunoSEQ multiplex PCR; TCRdb stores just in-frame clones and leaves some out. The repertoire consists of approximately 150,000 clones, with roughly three quarters occurring once and the leading ten covering more than 4%. This CDR3 contains 14 residues. Trimming cost V 4 bases and J 1 base, with 9 bases left between them. Germline CDR1 and CDR2: LNHDA and SQIVND (reference sequence). The sequencing sample was made of PBMCs. V and J are TRBV19 and TRBJ2-3; a weak D match, TRBD2 (6 bases). This receptor was taken from a man aged 60 to 69 in good health and CMV-seronegative. CDR3 protein: CASSTSSGTDTQYF. CDR3 DNA: TGTGCCAGTAGTACCTCTAGCGGCACAGATACGCAGTATTTT.